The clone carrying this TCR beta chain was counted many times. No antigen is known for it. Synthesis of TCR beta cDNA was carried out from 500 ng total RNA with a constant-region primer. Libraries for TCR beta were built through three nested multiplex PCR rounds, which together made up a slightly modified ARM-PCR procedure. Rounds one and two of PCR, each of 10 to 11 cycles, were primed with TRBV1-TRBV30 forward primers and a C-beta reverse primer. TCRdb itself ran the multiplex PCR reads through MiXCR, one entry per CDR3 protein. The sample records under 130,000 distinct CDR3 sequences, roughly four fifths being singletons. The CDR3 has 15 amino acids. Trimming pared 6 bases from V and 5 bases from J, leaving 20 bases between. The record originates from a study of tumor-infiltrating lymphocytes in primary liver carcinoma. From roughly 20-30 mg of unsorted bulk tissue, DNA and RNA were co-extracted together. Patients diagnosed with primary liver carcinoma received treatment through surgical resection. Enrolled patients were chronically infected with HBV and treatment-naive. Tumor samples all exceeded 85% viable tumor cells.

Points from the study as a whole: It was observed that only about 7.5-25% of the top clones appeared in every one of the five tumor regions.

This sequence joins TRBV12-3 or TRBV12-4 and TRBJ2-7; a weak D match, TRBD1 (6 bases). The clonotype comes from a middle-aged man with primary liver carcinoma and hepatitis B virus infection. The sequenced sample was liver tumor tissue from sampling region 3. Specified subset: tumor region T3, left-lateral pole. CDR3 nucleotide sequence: TGTGCCAGCAGACCTGGACAGAACGGGTACCACGAGCAGTACTTC. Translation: CASRPGQNGYHEQYF.